A single sample gave rise to the 25 T cell receptor beta chains below, sequenced in a study of blood T cell repertoires in COVID-19. The assay was immunoSEQ multiplex PCR, and TCRdb's table has in-frame clones only and misses some. The table has hundreds of thousands of clones, about nine tenths seen once. Sequenced material: peripheral blood. Receptor source: a woman in her 70s with COVID-19, enrolled during active disease.

The rearrangement links TRBV18 to TRBJ2-7; D is uncertain. Germline V gene data show CDR1 as KGHSH and CDR2 as LQKENI. V lost 3 bases and J 4 bases, leaving 16 bases between the germline ends. The CDR3 covers 15 residues. In nucleotides, the CDR3 is TGTGCCAGCTCACCGGGCACTCAGATACGTTACGAGCAGTACTTC. This translates into CASSPGTQIRYEQYF.

This chain uses TRBV15 with TRBJ1-2, with TRBD1 matching 9 bases. The V segment lost 8 bases and the J segment 8 bases; nucleotides outside the gene matches: 9. CDR3 size: 13 residues. Germline loops: CDR1 LNHNV, CDR2 YYDKDF (reference sequence). DNA of the CDR3: TGTGCCACCGGAAACAGGGGGCCTTACGGCTACACCTTC. Amino acids: CATGNRGPYGYTF.

J is TRBJ2-7 and V is TRBV11-2; 7 positions match TRBD1. Trimming cost V 4 bases and J 2 bases; bases outside gene matches: 5. Per the germline V gene, CDR1 is SGHAT and CDR2 is FQNNGV. CDR3 size: 14 residues. For the CDR3, the DNA is TGTGCCAGCAGCTCGACAGGGCCTCCCTACGAGCAGTACTTC. This codes for CASSSTGPPYEQYF.

This clone was detected once. The chain couples TRBV11-2 to TRBJ1-2; tentatively, D is TRBD1 (5 bases). Trimming cost V 4 bases and J 6 bases, with 18 bases left between them. The germline CDR1 and CDR2 sequences are SGHAT and FQNNGV. The CDR3 runs to 15 residues. The CDR3 loop is CASSSLQGRANGYTF. The CDR3 bases are TGTGCCAGCAGCTCCCTCCAGGGCAGGGCCAATGGCTACACCTTC.

This chain links TRBV7-9 with TRBJ2-7; 8 nucleotides agree with TRBD1. Germline loops: CDR1 SEHNR, CDR2 FQNEAQ (reference sequence). J gave up 1 base and V 5 bases, and 7 bases lay outside the gene matches. This CDR3 is 15 amino acids long. This CDR3 is CASSAYRGTSYEQYF. In nucleotides, the CDR3 is TGTGCCAGCAGCGCCTACAGGGGGACTTCCTACGAGCAGTACTTC.

The chain employs TRBV6-4 and TRBJ1-5; D might be TRBD1 (6 bases). V was pared by 0 bases and J by 0 bases, with 9 bases between. This CDR3 has 16 residues. Germline CDR1 MRHNA, CDR2 SNTAGT. CDR3 protein: CASSDSTGYSNQPQHF. The DNA for the CDR3 is TGTGCCAGCAGTGACTCGACAGGTTATAGCAATCAGCCCCAGCATTTT.

This sequence joins TRBV18 and TRBJ1-2, with a possible D match to TRBD1 (6 bases). From germline, CDR1 is KGHSH and CDR2 LQKENI. CDR3 length equals 16 residues. V lost 0 bases and J lost 2, with 13 bases in between. CDR3 coding DNA: TGTGCCAGCTCACCACCTAACAGGGTAGGAAACTATGGCTACACCTTC. Its protein product is CASSPPNRVGNYGYTF.

The rearrangement joins TRBV27 to TRBJ1-2; 7 nucleotides line up with TRBD1. The length of the CDR3 is 14 residues. The V and J ends lost 3 bases and 6 bases, in that order; junction bases with no gene match: 7. The germline V gene has CDR1 MNHEY and CDR2 SMNVEV (reference sequence). The CDR3 coding sequence is TGTGCCAGCAGTTTTCGGGAGGGGGCGCATGGCTACACCTTC. It is translated as CASSFREGAHGYTF.

V usage is TRBV5-1 and J usage is TRBJ1-3, with 7 bases identical to TRBD1. V shed 4 bases, J shed 0 bases, and the junction held 7 bases outside the gene matches. Germline assignment: CDR1 SGHRS and CDR2 YFSETQ. The CDR3 length is 16 residues. The CDR3 loop reads CASSPAGTDSGNTIYF. CDR3 in DNA: TGCGCCAGCAGCCCCGCCGGGACAGACTCTGGAAACACCATATATTTT.

The V gene is TRBV2, the J gene TRBJ1-1; unclear D gene. This CDR3 spans 11 amino acids. V gave up 8 bases and J gave up 2 bases, with 6 bases separating them. CDR1 and CDR2 from the germline V gene are SNHLY and FYNNEI. The CDR3 protein is CASPSNTEAFF. In DNA form, the CDR3 reads TGTGCCAGCCCCTCTAACACTGAAGCTTTCTTT.

This clone was seen a single time. This chain uses TRBV7-9 with TRBJ2-1, with 11 nucleotides matching TRBD2. Germline V gene sequence: CDR1 SEHNR, CDR2 FQNEAQ (reference sequence). Trimming at V came to 4 bases and at J to 6 bases, leaving 5 bases not matched to a gene. This CDR3 is built from 15 residues. In DNA form, the CDR3 reads TGTGCCAGCAGCTCCACTAGCGGGAGAACCAATGAGCAGTTCTTC. It encodes CASSSTSGRTNEQFF.

The J gene is TRBJ1-2, the V gene TRBV30; 8 bases are shared with TRBD1. Germline CDR1 and CDR2: GTSNPN and SVGIG (reference sequence). The CDR3 extends over 13 amino acids. Losses at the gene ends were 8 bases for V and 6 bases for J; bases not matched to a gene: 11. In DNA form, the CDR3 reads TGTGCCAGGGGGGCAGGGGGCTTCAATGGCTACACCTTC. Protein sequence: CARGAGGFNGYTF. Supplemented by reference TRBV30 and TRBJ1-2, the full variable domain reads SQTIHQWPATLVQPVGSPLSLECTVEGTSNPNLYWYRQAAGRGLQLLFYSVGIGQISSEVPQNLSASRPQDRQFILSSKKLLLSDSGFYLCARGAGGFNGYTFGSGTRLTVV.

The chain is built from TRBV7-2 and TRBJ1-2, with D perhaps matching TRBD1 (5 bases). V lost 0 bases to trimming and J lost 7 bases, with 12 bases between them. Germline-derived CDR1 and CDR2 are SGHTA and FQGNSA. This CDR3 contains 14 residues. The chain's CDR3 is CASSLAGDVRGYTF. CDR3 DNA sequence: TGTGCCAGCAGCTTAGCAGGGGATGTACGTGGCTACACCTTC. Drawing the rest from reference TRBV7-2 and TRBJ1-2, the complete variable domain is GAGVSQSPSNKVTEKGKDVELRCDPISGHTALYWYRQSLGQGLEFLIYFQGNSAPDKSGLPSDRFSAERTGGSVSTLTIQRTQQEDSAVYLCASSLAGDVRGYTFGSGTRLTVV.

This chain joins TRBV5-6 and TRBJ1-6; D uncertain. This CDR3 region has 13 residues. CDR1 SGHDT and CDR2 YYEEEE come from the germline V gene. Trimming removed 4 bases from V and 7 bases from J, with 9 bases in between. As DNA, the CDR3 is TGTGCCAGCAGCAGCGGTGACAATTCACCCCTCCACTTT. It translates to CASSSGDNSPLHF.

The chain recombines TRBV5-8 with TRBJ2-5, with 12 positions matching TRBD2. The CDR3 contains 17 residues. Germline V CDR1 and CDR2: SGHTS, YDEGEE. V shed 0 bases and J 4 bases; nucleotides not matched to a gene: 7. CDR3 nucleotide sequence: TGTGCCAGCAGCTTGGCCCTAGCGGGGGGGCCCAGAGAGACCCAGTACTTC. Amino acids: CASSLALAGGPRETQYF.

This rearrangement joins TRBV5-1 to TRBJ1-1, with 7 bases lining up with TRBD1. The CDR3 loop spans 17 amino acids. The ends lost 0 bases at V and 3 bases at J; junction bases unmatched: 11. CDR1 is SGHRS, CDR2 YFSETQ, per germline. This chain's CDR3 is CASSLAVANRGYTEAFF. The CDR3 DNA follows: TGCGCCAGCAGCTTGGCCGTAGCGAACAGGGGTTACACTGAAGCTTTCTTT.

The chain is built from TRBV24-1 and TRBJ2-7, with 9 bases identical to TRBD1. The trim removed 2 bases at V and 2 bases at J, leaving 6 bases unmatched. The CDR3 has 16 amino acids. CDR1 KGHDR and CDR2 SFDVKD come from the germline V gene. The CDR3 DNA is TGTGCCACCAGTGATTCAAGGACAGGGGTACCCTACGAGCAGTACTTC. Translating gives CATSDSRTGVPYEQYF.

The V gene is TRBV23-1, the J gene TRBJ1-5, with D perhaps TRBD1 (6 bases). TRBV23-1 is recorded as an ORF, its role being uncertain. Trimming removed 1 base at V and 2 bases at J, with 15 bases between. The CDR3 length is 17 residues. The CDR3: CASSQWGRKKGNQPQHF. The CDR3, as DNA: TGCGCCAGCAGTCAATGGGGGCGGAAGAAAGGCAATCAGCCCCAGCATTTT.

The chain has TRBV3-1 (or the pseudogene TRBV3-2) and TRBJ1-6, with 9 positions matching TRBD1. From germline, CDR1 is LGHDT and CDR2 YNNKEL (reference sequence). The CDR3 sequence is 16 residues long. Trimming at V came to 2 bases and at J to 6 bases, leaving 5 bases not matched to a gene. The CDR3 spells CASSQKTGGCNSPLHF. CDR3 nucleotide sequence: TGTGCCAGCAGCCAAAAAACAGGGGGCTGTAATTCACCCCTCCACTTT.

The chain carries TRBV9 and TRBJ1-2; 9 bases map to TRBD1. This CDR3 has 14 amino acids. V shed 3 bases and J 4 bases; nucleotides not matched to a gene: 4. Germline V lookup: CDR1 SGDLS, CDR2 YYNGEE. CDR3 nucleotides: TGTGCCAGCAGCGCAGCGGACAGGGGCTATGGCTACACCTTC. This translates into CASSAADRGYGYTF.

V usage is TRBV9 and J usage is TRBJ1-2; D is uncertain. V lost 3 bases to trimming and J lost 8 bases, with 11 bases between them. Germline CDR1 is SGDLS and CDR2 is YYNGEE. The length of the CDR3 is 12 residues. The CDR3 sequence: CASSALNGGYTF. Here the CDR3 DNA reads TGTGCCAGCAGCGCCCTGAATGGCGGCTACACCTTC.

This clone showed up just once. The rearrangement joins TRBV29-1 to TRBJ2-2; possible D gene TRBD1, 6 bases. The CDR3 totals 14 residues. Germline V gives CDR1 SQVTM, CDR2 ANQGSEA. Trimming removed 1 base from V and 4 bases from J, with 10 bases in between. CDR3 sequence (DNA): TGCAGCGTTGAAGCAGGGGTTAGCACCGGGGAGCTGTTTTTT. Translation: CSVEAGVSTGELFF.

The genes are TRBV24-1 and TRBJ2-1, with TRBD2 identical over 8 bases. The germline gives CDR1 KGHDR, CDR2 SFDVKD. CDR3 size: 13 residues. Trimming took 9 bases from V and 7 from J; bases not matched to a gene: 7. DNA for the CDR3: TGTGCCACCTCGGGGGGGCCAGTGAATGAGCAGTTCTTC. This sequence encodes CATSGGPVNEQFF.

The chain has TRBV27 and TRBJ1-5, with unresolved D. The V end lost 2 bases, the J end lost 3 bases, and 8 bases lay between the germline ends. Looked up from germline, CDR1 is MNHEY and CDR2 is SMNVEV (reference sequence). The CDR3 runs to 14 residues. As DNA, the CDR3 is TGTGCCAGCAGTTTAGCAGGTTTCAATCAGCCCCAGCATTTT. It encodes CASSLAGFNQPQHF.

The chain is built from TRBV10-3 and TRBJ2-2; the D gene is possibly TRBD1 (8 bases). V was clipped by 4 bases and J by 2 bases, with 14 bases between them. CDR3 length equals 16 residues. Germline assignment: CDR1 ENHRY and CDR2 SYGVKD. As DNA, the CDR3 is TGTGCCATCAGTGTGGACAGGGAGGGAAACACCGGGGAGCTGTTTTTT. It specifies CAISVDREGNTGELFF.